This is a list of T cell receptor beta chains from one sample in a study of cytomegalovirus exposure and HLA in healthy donors. Method: immunoSEQ multiplex PCR; TCRdb's copy keeps in-frame clones and lacks some. Of 130,000 to 150,000 clones detected, roughly 62% appear once; the ten largest clones hold about 4.5%. The sequenced sample consisted of PBMCs. These receptor sequences come from a man in his sixties in good health and CMV-seronegative. The CDR3 runs from the conserved cysteine through the conserved F or W. A D gene is named only where the DNA matches it firmly. Rows may omit the clone size; those that give it use once, few, many or a size class.

d_call clone_size j_call v_call cdr3_nt cdr3_aa
TRBD2 few TRBJ2-1 TRBV6-5 TGTGCCAGCAGCCTACGACTAGCGGGATTCAATGAGCAGTTCTTC CASSLRLAGFNEQFF
TRBD2 NA TRBJ2-1 TRBV4-3 TGCGCCAGCAGCCAAGGGGCTAGCGGGAGTCAAGGGTCCAATGAGCAGTTCTTC CASSQGASGSQGSNEQFF
TRBD1 few TRBJ2-7 TRBV28 TGTGCCAGCAGGGGGACAGGGTTGTACGAGCAGTACTTC CASRGTGLYEQYF
TRBD2 NA TRBJ2-3 TRBV29-1 TGCAGCGTTGAAGATCGGACTAGCGGGTACACAGATACGCAGTATTTT CSVEDRTSGYTDTQYF
TRBD1 few TRBJ1-5 TRBV7-8 TGTGCCAGCAGCTCTTTGGACAGGGGGAATCAGCCCCAGCATTTT CASSSLDRGNQPQHF
TRBD2 few TRBJ2-1 TRBV5-6 TGTGCCAGCACCCGGACTAGCGGGAAGACCTACAATGAGCAGTTCTTC CASTRTSGKTYNEQFF
NA NA TRBJ1-6 TRBV28 TGTGCCAGCAGTTTTGGGGGGGCTCTCAAAAATTCACCCCTCCACTTT CASSFGGALKNSPLHF
TRBD2 NA TRBJ2-7 TRBV5-4 TGTGCCAGCAGTAAGCGGGGCGGGAGATCGGACGAGCAGTACTTC CASSKRGGRSDEQYF
NA NA TRBJ2-3 TRBV5-1 TGCGCCAGCAGCGTCCCCAGGGAGGTGAGCACAGATACGCAGTATTTT CASSVPREVSTDTQYF
TRBD1 NA TRBJ1-1 TRBV6-1 TGTGCCAGCAGACTCGACAGGGCGGTCGTGAGGGCTTTCTTT CASRLDRAVVRAFF
TRBD2 NA TRBJ2-2 TRBV7-6 TGTGCCAGCAGGGTCACTCCTAGCGGGAGGGCCACCGGGGAGCTGTTTTTT CASRVTPSGRATGELFF
NA NA TRBJ2-7 TRBV6-6 TGTGCCAGCAGTTTAGACACGAACTACGAGCAGTACTTC CASSLDTNYEQYF
NA few TRBJ1-1 TRBV6-6 TGTGCCAGCACCAGGGAGGGGAGGGGCACTGAAGCTTTCTTT CASTREGRGTEAFF
TRBD1 NA TRBJ2-6 TRBV19 TGTGCCAGTAGTGCCGGGACAGGGGGCTCCGGGGCCAACGTCCTGACTTTC CASSAGTGGSGANVLTF
NA few TRBJ1-1 TRBV15 TGTGCCACCAGCAGACCGCTAGGGCAGGGGCCCACTGAAGCTTTCTTT CATSRPLGQGPTEAFF
NA NA TRBJ2-3 TRBV11-3 TGTGCCAGCAGCTTAACGGGAGCGGCAGATACGCAGTATTTT CASSLTGAADTQYF
TRBD1 once TRBJ2-2 TRBV7-3 TGTGCCAGCAGCTCGACAGGGGGCGGGGGCGGGGAGCTGTTTTTT CASSSTGGGGGELFF
TRBD1 few TRBJ1-2 TRBV27 TGTGCCAGCAGTTCGACAGGGGGCGCGGTCGGCTACACCTTC CASSSTGGAVGYTF
NA NA TRBJ2-1 TRBV29-1 TGCAGCGTATCGGGAGTAGCGCCCTCCTACAATGAGCAGTTCTTC CSVSGVAPSYNEQFF
NA NA TRBJ1-2 TRBV29-1 TGCAGCGTTAAAGGAGGCTATGGCTACACCTTC CSVKGGYGYTF
TRBD1 NA TRBJ2-7 TRBV10-3 TGTGCCATCAGTGAGACTCGACAGGGGGAGTACTTC CAISETRQGEYF
NA NA TRBJ1-1 TRBV10-3 TGTGCCATCAGTGAGTCGTTGACAGCAACGAACACTGAAGCTTTCTTT CAISESLTATNTEAFF
TRBD1 NA TRBJ1-4 TRBV28 TGTGCCAGCGTAGACAGGGATTCTGGAAAACTGTTTTTT CASVDRDSGKLFF
NA once TRBJ2-7 TRBV9 TGTGCCAGCAGCGTAGGAATTAGCGGTATCCTCTCCTACGAGCAGTACTTC CASSVGISGILSYEQYF
NA NA TRBJ1-2 TRBV30 TGTGCCTGGAGTGTACTGCTTGGGGGGGCTTCAAGCTATGGCTACACCTTC CAWSVLLGGASSYGYTF
TRBD1 NA TRBJ2-4 TRBV19 TGTGCCAGTAGTAACAGGGGCGAGGCCAAAAACATTCAGTACTTC CASSNRGEAKNIQYF
TRBD2 few TRBJ2-3 TRBV7-9 TGTGCCAGCAGCTACAGGGGGCGACTAGCGGGAGGGATCCCAGATACGCAGTATTTT CASSYRGRLAGGIPDTQYF
TRBD2 NA TRBJ2-7 TRBV6-5 TGTGCCAGCAGTTATGTGGCTAGCGGGGTCTACGAGCAGTACTTC CASSYVASGVYEQYF
TRBD2 NA TRBJ2-5 TRBV19 TGTGCCAGTAGTATAGGCGGGACTAGCGGGAAGGAGACCCAGTACTTC CASSIGGTSGKETQYF
NA NA TRBJ1-1 TRBV19 TGTGCCAGTAGTTCGGGTGCTGGCACTGAAGCTTTCTTT CASSSGAGTEAFF
TRBD2 NA TRBJ2-3 TRBV5-4 TGTGCCAGCAGCTCCCGGGAGGCCCTCCGGGATACGCAGTATTTT CASSSREALRDTQYF
TRBD1 NA TRBJ2-4 TRBV27 TGTGCCAGCAGTCCGCCGGGACAGGGGGCAGACATTCAGTACTTC CASSPPGQGADIQYF
TRBD2 NA TRBJ2-1 TRBV5-4 TGTGCCAGCAGCTGGGGACTAGCGGGGGTTGGGGTCTACAATGAGCAGTTCTTC CASSWGLAGVGVYNEQFF
TRBD1 NA TRBJ1-1 TRBV6-5 TGTGCCAGCAGTTACGATTGGAGGGGGCGAGACACTGAAGCTTTCTTT CASSYDWRGRDTEAFF
NA NA TRBJ2-3 TRBV7-2 TGTGCCAGCAGCTTAGGTGGCGGTCCTAGCACAGATACGCAGTATTTT CASSLGGGPSTDTQYF
NA NA TRBJ2-7 TRBV14 TGTGCCAGCAGCGGTGGGAGCACCCGCTTCTCCTACGAGCAGTACTTC CASSGGSTRFSYEQYF
TRBD1 once TRBJ2-2 TRBV29-1 TGCAGCGTTGGGAAGGGGGCAGACACCGGGGAGCTGTTTTTT CSVGKGADTGELFF
NA NA TRBJ2-5 TRBV10-3 TGTGCCATCAGATCAGGGTACCAAGAGACCCAGTACTTC CAIRSGYQETQYF
NA NA TRBJ2-3 TRBV7-9 TGTGCCAGCATACGTAAGGGGGAGGGAACAGATACGCAGTATTTT CASIRKGEGTDTQYF
NA NA TRBJ1-2 TRBV6-5 TGTGCCAGCAGTTACTCGAGAGGGGGAAACTATGGCTACACCTTC CASSYSRGGNYGYTF
NA NA TRBJ1-1 TRBV10-3 TGTGCCATCAGTGAGTCTTCCGGCACTGAAGCTTTCTTT CAISESSGTEAFF
TRBD1 once TRBJ1-4 TRBV5-1 TGCGCCAGCAGCTCACAGGGGCAAGGCGATGAAAAACTGTTTTTT CASSSQGQGDEKLFF
TRBD1 NA TRBJ1-3 TRBV7-8 TGTGCCAGCAGCCAGACAGGGGGGTGGTCTGGAAACACCATATATTTT CASSQTGGWSGNTIYF
NA NA TRBJ1-1 TRBV5-1 TGCGCCAGCAGCCCGGTCGGAGCGGGGAACGCTGAAGCTTTCTTT CASSPVGAGNAEAFF
NA few TRBJ1-3 TRBV2 TGTGCCAGCAGTGGAGGCGTGGTCTCTGGAAACACCATATATTTT CASSGGVVSGNTIYF
NA few TRBJ1-6 TRBV7-9 TGTGCCAGCAGCTCCGGGCGGGGAAATTCACCCCTCCACTTT CASSSGRGNSPLHF
NA few TRBJ2-1 TRBV10-1 TGCGCCAGCAGTGAGGCGAATGAGCAGTTCTTC CASSEANEQFF
NA once TRBJ1-5 TRBV30 TGTGCCTGGATGGCTGGACTCCCAGGAAGCAATCAGCCCCAGCATTTT CAWMAGLPGSNQPQHF
NA NA TRBJ2-1 TRBV5-6 TGTGCCAGCAGCTTCGGGGGTGAGCAGTTCTTC CASSFGGEQFF
TRBD1 NA TRBJ1-4 TRBV25-1 TGTGCCAGCAGTGAATGGGGGACAGGGGCCGAAAAACTGTTTTTT CASSEWGTGAEKLFF
TRBD1 NA TRBJ2-5 TRBV28 TGTGCCAGCAGTTTGGGGGACAGGATATACCAAGAGACCCAGTACTTC CASSLGDRIYQETQYF
TRBD2 few TRBJ2-7 TRBV6-6 TGTGCCAGCAGTAGACTAGCGGGAGAACACGAGCAGTACTTC CASSRLAGEHEQYF
TRBD2 NA TRBJ2-1 TRBV29-1 TGCAGCGAGGCCCTAGCGGGATACAATGAGCAGTTCTTC CSEALAGYNEQFF
TRBD2 NA TRBJ2-7 TRBV29-1 TGCAGCGTTCGAGTAGCGGGAGCACCCGAGCAGTACTTC CSVRVAGAPEQYF
NA NA TRBJ2-2 TRBV4-3 TGCGCCAGCAGCCAAGATTGGCCGAACACCGGGGAGCTGTTTTTT CASSQDWPNTGELFF
NA NA TRBJ2-7 TRBV29-1 TGCAGCGCCTTGGACTCGGCCTACGAGCAGTACTTC CSALDSAYEQYF
TRBD2 few TRBJ2-1 TRBV27 TGTGCCAGCAGTCCTCCGCCGGGACTACGCTACAATGAGCAGTTCTTC CASSPPPGLRYNEQFF
TRBD1 NA TRBJ2-7 TRBV2 TGTGCCAGCAGTGAACGGACAGGGGGCCTCGGCTCCTACGAGCAGTACTTC CASSERTGGLGSYEQYF
TRBD1 NA TRBJ1-4 TRBV4-2 TGTGCCAGCAGCCAAGATCAGGGGGCATCTAATGAAAAACTGTTTTTT CASSQDQGASNEKLFF
TRBD2 few TRBJ2-7 TRBV28 TGTGCCAGCAGTTTATTTACTAGCGGGAGGACCACCTACGAGCAGTACTTC CASSLFTSGRTTYEQYF